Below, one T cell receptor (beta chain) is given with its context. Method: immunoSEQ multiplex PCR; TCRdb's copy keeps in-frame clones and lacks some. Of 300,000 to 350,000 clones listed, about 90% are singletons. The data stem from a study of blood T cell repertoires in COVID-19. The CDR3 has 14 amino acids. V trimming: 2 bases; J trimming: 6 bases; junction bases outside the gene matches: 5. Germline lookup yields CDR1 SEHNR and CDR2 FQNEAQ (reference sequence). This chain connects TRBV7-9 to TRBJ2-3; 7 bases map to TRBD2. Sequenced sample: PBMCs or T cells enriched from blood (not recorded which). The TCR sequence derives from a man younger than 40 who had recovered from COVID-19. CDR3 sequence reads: CASSLPDGGDTQYF. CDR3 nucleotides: TGTGCCAGCAGCTTACCCGACGGGGGGGATACGCAGTATTTT.